The clone carrying this TCR beta chain was picked up a small number of times. Building the TCR beta libraries relied on iRepertoire HTBI primers, and CDR3 regions underwent Arm-PCR. TCRdb reprocessed the multiplex PCR reads with MiXCR, giving one entry per CDR3 protein. The sample carries 380,000 or so distinct CDR3 sequences, about a sixth recorded once. This sample is drawn from a study of regulatory T cells in long-lasting Graves disease. CDR3 length equals 14 residues. V lost 0 bases and J lost 7, with 10 bases in between. Germline V gene lookup returns CDR1 SEHNR and CDR2 FQNEAQ (reference sequence). Sample time point: newly diagnosed GD, antithyroid drugs for less than 3 months. PBMC-extracted RNA yielded the TCR library. These same records also appear under a second study, on T cells in Graves' hyperthyroidism and ophthalmopathy. As reported in that work: Uncontrolled infection, other autoimmune disease, pregnancy or lactation led to exclusion.

The chain uses TRBV7-9 and TRBJ2-1, with D uncertain. Material: peripheral blood mononuclear cells (PBMCs), obtained at new diagnosis, from a patient treated with antithyroid drugs. The sequence came from a young woman with Graves disease. The CDR3 sequence: CASSLAGLENEQFF. CDR3 nucleotides: TGTGCCAGCAGCTTAGCAGGGTTGGAGAATGAGCAGTTCTTC.